This TCR beta chain came from a study of identical twins (dated by TCRdb to the mid-2010s). Turning to the overall study: To test whether fetal clonotypes persist, the study used deep sequencing on TCR alpha and beta repertoires from monozygotic twins, unrelated adults of various ages, and cord blood. Replicate twin experiments were performed at different times using different library preparation protocols to rule out contamination.

Every donor in the study was a healthy Caucasian. The twin cohort consisted of three pairs of female monozygotic twins, all aged roughly 18 to 30 years. Positive isolation kits from Invitrogen were used to isolate the CD4+ and CD8+ T cell populations. The protocol used for the library was 5' RACE. Instrument used: Illumina HiSeq 2000. A universal primer binding site was introduced by template switching, and a unique molecular identifier was present in the final cDNA, enabling accurate counting of TCR cDNA molecules. First-strand cDNA for TCR alpha and beta chains was synthesized from specific primers in the conserved constant-segment region. To control for contamination, each cDNA library was double barcoded with a SMART-Mk sample barcode plus Illumina barcodes. TruSeq adapter sequences, together with Illumina sample barcodes, were added in two successive PCR steps. TCR alpha and beta cDNA libraries were sequenced on the Illumina HiSeq platform with custom primers. Concerning the study's data processing: Raw reads were processed with MiGEC to extract unique molecular identifiers, and MiXCR was used to determine CDR3 positions. Recombination models were inferred per individual with the repgenHMM and IGoR tools using an EM algorithm. The tcR package in R was used for shared clonotype analysis, with sharing normalized by the product of cloneset sizes. To study raw recombination without the effects of thymic and clonal selection, out-of-frame nonproductive sequences were analyzed. Clones were called with MiXCR by TCRdb after fastp trimmed the public reads at Q25, and only in-frame beta chains were retained. Entries that share a CDR3 protein sequence are merged under the most common genes and DNA. These V and J calls originate from TCRdb's pipeline instead of the authors' own analysis. The sample has 500,000 to 550,000 distinct CDR3 sequences on record, approximately 20% of them singletons. Together, the top ten hold 0.48% of the sample.

The research as a whole found: Because the same donors could not be followed over many years, the conclusions depended on cross-sectional statistical analysis. Fewer insertions were carried by abundant cord blood beta clonotypes, a similar but weaker trend appeared in young adult naive repertoires, and no such trend appeared in memory repertoires. In beta out-of-frame sequences, excess twin sharing was weaker, because having fewer shared sequences lowered the signal-to-noise ratio. Out-of-frame TCR alpha sharing in monozygotic twins was systematically underestimated by recombination models, whereas sharing between unrelated individuals was in agreement with the recombination models. Zero-insertion analyses could be partly confounded by invariant T cells such as MAIT and iNKT, although diverse VJ usage argued against such confounding for most clonotypes. Out-of-frame TCR alpha sequences shared between twins showed an excess of low generation-probability sequences compared with coincidental sharing between unrelated individuals.

The CDR3 numbers 14 residues from cysteine through phenylalanine. The DNA shown is the 42-base CDR3, in frame from base 1. V is shortened by 1 base, J by 2 bases, and the region joining them spans 8 bases. According to the germline V gene, CDR1 reads SGHDN and CDR2 reads FVKESK. The table lists this clonotype with a few counts. The target of this receptor is not known. No qualities accompany the bases; no much larger clone lies one base away. The data were also submitted as part of a second study, on yellow fever vaccine responses in identical twins. As the second paper documents: According to the authors, the vaccine-induced T cell response in identical twins seemed to be partly convergent and partly specific to each individual. In the study, vaccine-responding T cell clones were precisely tracked in identical twins.

This receptor was obtained from a woman between 18 and 29 years old in good health. Sequencing was carried out using CD4+ T cells sorted from blood. Recombination joined TRBV14 with TRBJ1-2, with no reliable assignment of the D segment. The sequence in DNA is TGTGCCAGCAGCCAAGGGGCGTTCAACTATGGCTACACCTTC. Its amino acids are CASSQGAFNYGYTF.